The 18 T cell receptor beta chains given below trace back to one sample, sequenced in a study of shared clonotypes between healthy human individuals. TCRdb keeps only in-frame clones here, not all; method: immunoSEQ multiplex PCR. In the table there are 2 million to 2.5 million clones, 85% to 95% of which are singletons. The sequenced material came from naive CD4+ T cells from PBMCs. Subset here: CD45RA+ positively selected. The receptors here all came from a man between 18 and 29 years old in good health. Some clones in this sample may be carry-over from other donors' samples.

V usage is TRBV28 and J usage is TRBJ1-1; D not certain. The CDR3 runs 14 residues. Trimming shortened V by 6 bases and J by 0 bases, and 11 bases separated the two germline ends. Germline V gene lookup returns CDR1 MDHEN and CDR2 SYDVKM. The CDR3 nucleotides read TGTGCCAGCAGCCCAGACACGATGAACACTGAAGCTTTCTTT. Its protein is CASSPDTMNTEAFF.

The rearrangement uses TRBV28 and TRBJ2-4, with 8 bases matching TRBD2. CDR3 length equals 15 residues. Germline lookup yields CDR1 MDHEN and CDR2 SYDVKM. With 5 bases clipped from V and 0 bases from J, the junction kept 3 bases outside the gene matches. CDR3 nucleotide sequence: TGTGCCAGCAGTACAGCGGGAGAAGCCAAAAACATTCAGTACTTC. Encoded protein: CASSTAGEAKNIQYF.

J is TRBJ2-7 and V is TRBV18; a weak D match, TRBD2 (5 bases). The CDR3 consists of 14 residues. Germline CDR1 KGHSH, CDR2 LQKENI. V was cut by 3 bases and J by 3 bases, with 12 bases left in between. CDR3 loop: CASSPLGGFYEQYF. The CDR3 bases are TGTGCCAGCTCACCCCTTGGCGGGTTCTACGAGCAGTACTTC.

This clone was seen a few times. For the CDR3, the DNA is TGTGCCAGCAGCTTAGCGATAGAAGTGAACACTGAAGCTTTCTTT. Amino acids: CASSLAIEVNTEAFF. The chain couples TRBV7-9 to TRBJ1-1; no definite D call. The germline V gene encodes CDR1 SEHNR and CDR2 FQNEAQ (reference sequence). Trimming took 0 bases from V and 0 from J, leaving 8 bases between them. The CDR3 spans 15 residues.

The chain is built from TRBV11-3 and TRBJ1-1; 10 nucleotides line up with TRBD1. V shed 5 bases, J shed 5 bases, and the junction held 5 bases outside the gene matches. The CDR3 totals 14 residues. Germline V gene sequence: CDR1 SGHNT, CDR2 YENEEA. CDR3 sequence reads: CASSQGQGVTEAFF. The CDR3 region has the DNA TGTGCCAGCAGCCAAGGACAGGGGGTGACTGAAGCTTTCTTT.

The V call is TRBV18, the J call TRBJ1-1; D not certain. Germline values: CDR1 KGHSH, CDR2 LQKENI. V lost 1 base, J lost 7 bases, and 10 bases lay in between. The CDR3 sequence is 13 residues long. CDR3 in DNA: TGTGCCAGCTCACCACTAATTCTCGGTGAAGCTTTCTTT. It encodes CASSPLILGEAFF.

V is TRBV7-2 and J is TRBJ2-1; 9 bases fit TRBD2. The germline gives CDR1 SGHTA, CDR2 FQGNSA. J lost 4 bases, V lost 1 base, and 5 bases had no gene match. The CDR3 extends over 16 amino acids. The CDR3 bases are TGTGCCAGCAGCTTAGAAGTCCTAGCGGGGTACAATGAGCAGTTCTTC. This gives the protein CASSLEVLAGYNEQFF.

The chain is built from TRBV10-3 and TRBJ2-1; D gene uncertain. V dropped 8 bases and J dropped 5 bases, with 10 bases sitting between them. Germline CDR1 is ENHRY and CDR2 is SYGVKD. The CDR3 has 12 amino acids. The CDR3 nucleotides read TGTGCCATCTTAGGGCAGGACAATGAGCAGTTCTTC. Amino acids: CAILGQDNEQFF.

The CDR3 region is CASSPTPRQGVVSVYNEQFF. The CDR3 DNA follows: TGTGCCAGCAGCCCTACCCCACGTCAGGGAGTCGTGAGCGTTTACAATGAGCAGTTCTTC. V usage is TRBV14 and J usage is TRBJ2-1; D possibly matches TRBD1 or TRBD2 (5 bases each). The CDR3 consists of 20 residues. The germline CDR1 and CDR2 sequences are SGHDN and FVKESK. Trimming removed 4 bases at V and 4 bases at J, with 29 bases between.

To note about this clone: Within the sample, other DNA sequences also encode this same CDR3. This CDR3 is CASSLGGTSGRNEQFF. The CDR3 bases are TGTGCCAGCAGCTTGGGGGGGACTAGCGGGAGGAATGAGCAGTTCTTC. The rearrangement uses TRBV5-4 and TRBJ2-1; TRBD2 aligns across 15 bases. The germline CDR1 and CDR2 sequences are SGHNT and YYREEE (reference sequence). The V gene end was trimmed by 0 bases and the J gene end by 7 bases; junction bases not matched to a gene: 2. This CDR3 region has 16 residues. The variable domain in full, completed from reference TRBV5-4 and TRBJ2-1, reads ETGVTQSPTHLIKTRGQQVTLRCSSQSGHNTVSWYQQALGQGPQFIFQYYREEENGRGNFPPRFSGLQFPNYSSELNVNALELDDSALYLCASSLGGTSGRNEQFFGPGTRLTVL.

The genes are TRBV5-4 and TRBJ2-7, with D perhaps matching TRBD1 (6 bases). This CDR3 has 16 residues. The V gene lost 4 bases and the J gene lost 6 bases, with 23 bases spanning the gap. Germline V lookup: CDR1 SGHNT, CDR2 YYREEE (reference sequence). The CDR3, as DNA: TGTGCCAGCAGCCTACCGGGACAAGGATTATCTGGCGAGCAGTACTTC. Its translation is CASSLPGQGLSGEQYF.

The gene calls are TRBV7-3 and TRBJ2-3, with 14 nucleotides matching TRBD2. This CDR3 is built from 17 residues. Germline CDR1 SGHTA, CDR2 FQGTGA. The V gene end was trimmed by 0 bases and the J gene end by 5 bases; junction bases not matched to a gene: 4. The CDR3: CASSLTGLAGVGDTQYF. The CDR3, as DNA: TGTGCCAGCAGCTTAACGGGACTAGCGGGAGTGGGAGATACGCAGTATTTT.

This clone was detected once. The V gene is TRBV14, the J gene TRBJ2-7; TRBD1 matches 7 bases. Trimming at V came to 0 bases and at J to 7 bases, leaving 15 bases not matched to a gene. The CDR3 covers 17 residues. Germline values: CDR1 SGHDN, CDR2 FVKESK. The CDR3 loop reads CASSQDLGKQGRAEQYF. The CDR3 DNA sequence: TGTGCCAGCAGCCAAGATTTGGGGAAACAGGGGCGCGCTGAGCAGTACTTC.

The chain employs TRBV9 and TRBJ2-1; 14 bases align to TRBD2. The J segment lost 6 bases and the V segment lost 3 bases, leaving 5 bases of the junction unmatched. Germline V CDR1 and CDR2: SGDLS, YYNGEE. This CDR3 has 16 amino acids. The CDR3 reads CASSDLGLAGANEQFF. In DNA, the CDR3 is TGTGCCAGCAGCGACTTGGGACTAGCGGGAGCCAATGAGCAGTTCTTC.

The chain uses TRBV7-2 and TRBJ2-5; possible D gene TRBD2, 6 bases. In germline, CDR1 is SGHTA, CDR2 FQGNSA. This CDR3 contains 18 residues. Trimming removed 4 bases from V and 2 bases from J, with 23 bases in between. This CDR3 reads CASSYVGQGGPMQETQYF. CDR3 nucleotides: TGTGCCAGCAGCTACGTTGGCCAGGGAGGCCCTATGCAAGAGACCCAGTACTTC.

This sequence joins TRBV7-9 and TRBJ2-2; tentative D call: TRBD1 (6 bases). The ends were cut back, 4 bases at V and 13 bases at J, with 19 bases in the middle. Per the germline V gene, CDR1 is SEHNR and CDR2 is FQNEAQ (reference sequence). CDR3 length: 14 residues. The CDR3 sequence: CASSSILLGAWLFF. Written as DNA, the CDR3 is TGTGCCAGCAGCTCCATACTCCTGGGGGCTTGGCTGTTTTTT.

The count of this clone is one. This chain uses TRBV5-8 with TRBJ2-7; D might be TRBD2 (6 bases). V shed 1 base and J shed 2 bases, with 10 bases lying between them. The CDR3 is 14 residues long. Germline-derived CDR1 and CDR2 are SGHTS and YDEGEE. CDR3 sequence: CASSLNGGPYEQYF. The CDR3 coding sequence is TGTGCCAGCAGCTTGAATGGAGGGCCCTACGAGCAGTACTTC.

The V call is TRBV11-2, the J call TRBJ2-3; TRBD2 matches at 8 bases. In germline, CDR1 is SGHAT, CDR2 FQNNGV. This CDR3 has 14 amino acids. The junction had 5 bases not matched to a gene; V was cut back by 3 bases and J by 6 bases. The CDR3 protein is CASSFRTSPDTQYF. CDR3 sequence (DNA): TGTGCCAGCAGCTTTCGGACTAGCCCCGATACGCAGTATTTT.